In this sample, the clone carrying this T cell receptor beta chain turned up a few times. No antigen is known for it. The sample originates from a study of cytomegalovirus exposure and HLA in healthy donors. Points from the study as a whole: The study flagged about 160 TCR beta chains as cytomegalovirus-associated. Rates of TCR association differed by HLA locus in a later analysis, with DRB1 highest and HLA-C lowest. In a later analysis, an Asian-associated ancestry cluster reportedly showed fewer N-insertions than the roughly 730-donor mean. As a later analysis showed, several of the most significant clusters appeared to be linked to common viral pathogens.

The ends lost 1 base at V and 4 bases at J; junction bases unmatched: 3. Germline assignment: CDR1 SGHVS and CDR2 FNYEAQ. The CDR3 is made up of 15 amino acids. The PCR made use of 60 Vbeta and 13 Jbeta primers. Libraries were prepared by immunoSEQ multiplex PCR; TCRdb keeps only in-frame clonotypes and omits some of them. The repertoire holds fewer than 150,000 clones, with about four fifths as singletons. The sequence was collected from a woman under 30 in good health and CMV-seronegative. The rearrangement uses TRBV7-6 and TRBJ2-2, with 7 bases fitting TRBD1. Sequenced material: PBMCs. This chain's CDR3 is CASSLGGGITGELFF. The CDR3 region has the DNA TGTGCCAGCAGCTTAGGAGGGGGCATCACCGGGGAGCTGTTTTTT.